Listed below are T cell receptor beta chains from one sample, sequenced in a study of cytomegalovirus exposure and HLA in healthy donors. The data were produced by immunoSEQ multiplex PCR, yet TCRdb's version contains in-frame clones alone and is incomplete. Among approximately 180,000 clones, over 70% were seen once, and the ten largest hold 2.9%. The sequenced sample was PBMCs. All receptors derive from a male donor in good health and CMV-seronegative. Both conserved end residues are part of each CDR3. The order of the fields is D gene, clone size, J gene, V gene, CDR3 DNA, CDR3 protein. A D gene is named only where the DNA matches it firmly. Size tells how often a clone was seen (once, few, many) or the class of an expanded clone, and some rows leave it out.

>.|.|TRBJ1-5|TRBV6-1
TGTGCCAGCAGGAGGGCCGGTACAACGGGCCCGCCCCAGCATTTT
CASRRAGTTGPPQHF
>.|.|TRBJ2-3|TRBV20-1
TGCAGTGCTAGAAACTCAGATACGCAGTATTTT
CSARNSDTQYF
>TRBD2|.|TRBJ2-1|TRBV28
TGTGCCAACAGTTTATGGGCTAGCGGGGGCTCCTACAATGAGCAGTTCTTC
CANSLWASGGSYNEQFF
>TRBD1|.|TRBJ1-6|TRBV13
TGTGCCAGCAGCGAGGGACAGGGGAATAATTCACCCCTCCACTTT
CASSEGQGNNSPLHF
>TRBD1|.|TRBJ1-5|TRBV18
TGTGCCAGCTCACCACAAAGACAGGGGGACTACAATCAGCCCCAGCATTTT
CASSPQRQGDYNQPQHF
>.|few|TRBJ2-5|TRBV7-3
TGTGCCAGCAGCTTTAACGGAGGTCAAGAGACCCAGTACTTC
CASSFNGGQETQYF
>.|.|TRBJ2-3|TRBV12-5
TGTGCTAGTGGTTTGGTAGATGCGGGGCACACAGATACGCAGTATTTT
CASGLVDAGHTDTQYF
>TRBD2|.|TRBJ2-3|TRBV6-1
TGTGCCAGCAGTGACAGTACTAGCGGGGGCACAGATACGCAGTATTTT
CASSDSTSGGTDTQYF
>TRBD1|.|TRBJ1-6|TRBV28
TGTGCCAGCAGGGGGGGACAGGCAAATTCACCCCTCCACTTT
CASRGGQANSPLHF
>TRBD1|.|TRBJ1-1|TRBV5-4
TGTGCCAGCAGCCCGGGAGGGGACAGGGGCCATGAAGCTTTCTTT
CASSPGGDRGHEAFF
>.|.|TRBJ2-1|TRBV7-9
TGTGCCAGCAGCTTAAGGGCGGGGAGCTCCTACAATGAGCAGTTCTTC
CASSLRAGSSYNEQFF
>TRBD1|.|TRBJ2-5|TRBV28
TGTGCCAGCAGTTCCACGGGACAGGGGTCGGGAGAGACCCAGTACTTC
CASSSTGQGSGETQYF
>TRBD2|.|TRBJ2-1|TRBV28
TGTGCCAGCAGTTTTGAACTAGCGGGAGGGGGCTACAATGAGCAGTTCTTC
CASSFELAGGGYNEQFF
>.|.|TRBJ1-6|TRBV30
TGTGCCTGGAGTGGTGACAGATATTCACCCCTCCACTTT
CAWSGDRYSPLHF
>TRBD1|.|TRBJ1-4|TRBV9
TGTGCCAGCAGCGGTGGGACAGGGAATGAAAAACTGTTTTTT
CASSGGTGNEKLFF